A single sample gave rise to the 29 T cell receptor beta chains below, sequenced in a study of blood T cell repertoires in COVID-19. TCRdb's copy holds only in-frame clones and misses some; the assay was immunoSEQ multiplex PCR. The repertoire holds about 42,000 clones, with about three quarters as singletons. Material for sequencing was peripheral blood. These receptors all come from an older woman with acute or convalescent COVID-19.

This clone was detected only a few times. The V gene is TRBV6-5, the J gene TRBJ1-5, with 8 positions matching TRBD1. The J segment lost 2 bases and the V segment lost 11 bases, leaving 5 bases of the junction unmatched. The CDR3 sequence is 13 residues long. Germline assignment: CDR1 MNHEY and CDR2 SVGAGI. CDR3 nucleotides: TGTGCCGGTGGACAGGGTGGCAATCAGCCCCAGCATTTT. It codes for CAGGQGGNQPQHF.

The CDR3 loop reads CASSTRKAGELFF. CDR3 DNA: TGTGCCAGTAGTACGAGGAAGGCCGGGGAGCTGTTTTTT. J is TRBJ2-2 and V is TRBV19; no definite D call. Trimming pared 4 bases from V and 6 bases from J, leaving 9 bases between. This CDR3 has 13 residues. Looked up from germline, CDR1 is LNHDA and CDR2 is SQIVND (reference sequence).

This chain links TRBV7-2 with TRBJ2-2, with TRBD2 matching over 7 bases. V trimming: 5 bases; J trimming: 0 bases; junction bases outside the gene matches: 3. Germline CDR1 and CDR2: SGHTA and FQGNSA. There are 15 residues in the CDR3. The CDR3 is CASSHGLANTGELFF. The CDR3 DNA is TGTGCCAGCAGCCACGGACTAGCGAACACCGGGGAGCTGTTTTTT.

This clone was observed a handful of times. The gene calls are TRBV15 and TRBJ2-1, with a possible D match to TRBD1 (6 bases). This CDR3 has 17 residues. Germline loops: CDR1 LNHNV, CDR2 YYDKDF (reference sequence). Trimming took 4 bases from V and 3 from J, leaving 19 bases between them. CDR3 sequence: CATSTPWGRIRYNEQFF. The CDR3, as DNA: TGTGCCACCAGCACCCCCTGGGGGCGGATCCGCTACAATGAGCAGTTCTTC.

The rearrangement links TRBV13 to TRBJ2-7; maybe TRBD1 (8 bases). The V and J ends lost 8 bases and 7 bases respectively, with 18 bases between them. This CDR3 has 13 residues. Germline loops: CDR1 PRHDT, CDR2 FYEKMQ (reference sequence). The CDR3 reads CASSTGGRAEQYF. The DNA of the CDR3 is TGTGCCAGCTCCACAGGGGGGAGGGCAGAGCAGTACTTC.

This chain uses TRBV7-8 with TRBJ2-7; D is perhaps TRBD1 (5 bases). CDR3 length equals 20 residues. Germline CDR1 reads SGHVS; CDR2 reads FQNEAQ. The ends were cut back, 0 bases at V and 0 bases at J, with 24 bases in the middle. CDR3 nucleotide sequence: TGTGCCAGCAGCTTAGCCCAATCAAACCGACAGATCCCAAGCTCCTACGAGCAGTACTTC. As protein: CASSLAQSNRQIPSSYEQYF. The full variable domain, completed using reference TRBV7-8 and TRBJ2-7, is GAGVSQSPRYKVAKRGQDVALRCDPISGHVSLFWYQQALGQGPEFLTYFQNEAQLDKSGLPSDRFFAERPEGSVSTLKIQRTQQEDSAVYLCASSLAQSNRQIPSSYEQYFGPGTRLTVT.

The chain carries TRBV25-1 and TRBJ2-7; the match to TRBD2 covers 9 bases. The ends lost 6 bases at V and 1 base at J; junction bases unmatched: 10. Germline CDR1 MGHDK, CDR2 SYGVNS. This CDR3 region has 16 residues. The CDR3 reads CASRSSSGVTSYEQYF. In DNA, the CDR3 is TGTGCCAGCAGATCCTCTAGCGGGGTGACTTCCTACGAGCAGTACTTC.

This chain joins TRBV5-3 and TRBJ2-3; TRBD2 aligns across 9 bases. TRBV5-3 is noted as an ORF with a role that remains uncertain. The CDR3 has 19 residues. The trim removed 1 base at V and 5 bases at J, leaving 17 bases unmatched. The CDR3 sequence: CARSLSAAGGPRGVDTQYF. As DNA, the CDR3 is TGTGCCAGAAGCTTGAGTGCGGCGGGAGGGCCGAGGGGTGTAGATACGCAGTATTTT.

The V call is TRBV7-2, the J call TRBJ1-6; possible D gene TRBD1, 6 bases. The germline CDR1 and CDR2 sequences are SGHTA and FQGNSA. This CDR3 is 15 amino acids long. V gave up 5 bases and J gave up 7 bases, with 15 bases separating them. CDR3 protein: CASSQSFGGNSPLHF. Here the CDR3 DNA reads TGTGCCAGCAGCCAAAGCTTTGGGGGCAATTCACCCCTCCACTTT.

This chain joins TRBV28 and TRBJ1-1; 8 bases are a match to TRBD1. This CDR3 is 15 amino acids long. The trim removed 5 bases at V and 2 bases at J, leaving 7 bases unmatched. CDR1 MDHEN and CDR2 SYDVKM come from the germline V gene. The CDR3 DNA reads TGTGCCAGCAGTCTTCATGGACAGGGCAACACTGAAGCTTTCTTT. It yields the protein CASSLHGQGNTEAFF.

The genes are TRBV11-2 and TRBJ1-1, with D perhaps TRBD1 (6 bases). CDR1 and CDR2 (germline): SGHAT, FQNNGV. Trimming removed 5 bases from V and 11 bases from J, with 27 bases in between. This CDR3 spans 16 amino acids. CDR3 amino acids: CASSILRTVTDTGAFF. The CDR3 DNA follows: TGTGCCAGCAGCATCCTGAGGACAGTTACCGACACCGGGGCTTTCTTT.

This clone was seen a few times. This chain links TRBV18 with TRBJ2-7; weak D call: TRBD2 (5 bases). Germline V CDR1 and CDR2: KGHSH, LQKENI. CDR3 length equals 13 residues. Trimming pared 3 bases from V and 3 bases from J, leaving 9 bases between. The CDR3 bases are TGTGCCAGCTCACCTCCGGGGAACTACGAGCAGTACTTC. This encodes CASSPPGNYEQYF.

The chain combines TRBV5-1 with TRBJ1-4, with a weak D call TRBD1 (6 bases). This CDR3 is 14 amino acids long. Trimming took 4 bases from V and 7 from J, leaving 14 bases between them. The germline V gene has CDR1 SGHRS and CDR2 YFSETQ. The CDR3 loop reads CASSASQGGEKLFF. CDR3 sequence (DNA): TGCGCCAGCAGCGCGTCCCAAGGGGGTGAAAAACTGTTTTTT.

This clone was observed a handful of times. The rearrangement joins TRBV29-1 to TRBJ1-2; 7 bases match TRBD1. Trimming cost V 4 bases and J 5 bases; bases outside gene matches: 7. The CDR3 has 13 residues. Germline CDR1 and CDR2: SQVTM and ANQGSEA. The CDR3 sequence: CSVATGSSYGYTF. The CDR3 DNA reads TGCAGCGTTGCGACAGGGTCCTCATATGGCTACACCTTC.

A note on this clone: Other nucleotide sequences in the sample specify the same CDR3. The DNA of the CDR3 is TGTGCCAGCAGCCAAGACCTAGCGGGGAACACAGATACGCAGTATTTT. Residues: CASSQDLAGNTDTQYF. The chain employs TRBV3-1 (or the pseudogene TRBV3-2) and TRBJ2-3, with 9 bases that match TRBD2. J gave up 2 bases and V 0 bases, and 3 bases lay outside the gene matches. Germline assignment: CDR1 LGHDT and CDR2 YNNKEL (reference sequence). This CDR3 comprises 16 residues.

The CDR3 sequence is CASSYRDNNSPLHF. The CDR3 DNA reads TGTGCCAGCAGTTACAGGGACAATAATTCACCCCTCCACTTT. The chain recombines TRBV27 with TRBJ1-6; D might be TRBD1 (6 bases). Trimming pared 4 bases from V and 5 bases from J, leaving 9 bases between. In germline, CDR1 is MNHEY, CDR2 SMNVEV (reference sequence). This CDR3 is 14 amino acids long.

The chain has TRBV30 and TRBJ2-6, with 7 nucleotides matching TRBD1. CDR1 and CDR2 from the germline V gene are GTSNPN and SVGIG (reference sequence). The CDR3 has 17 residues. V lost 1 base to trimming and J lost 0 bases; unmatched junction nucleotides: 6. CDR3 loop: CAWSGDSPSSGANVLTF. The CDR3 DNA reads as TGTGCCTGGAGTGGGGACAGCCCAAGCTCTGGGGCCAACGTCCTGACTTTC.

The gene calls are TRBV9 and TRBJ2-1, with 11 bases that match TRBD2. V shed 4 bases and J 7 bases; nucleotides not matched to a gene: 10. Per the germline V gene, CDR1 is SGDLS and CDR2 is YYNGEE. The CDR3 is made up of 16 amino acids. The CDR3 loop reads CASSSPPSGRWNEQFF. The CDR3 bases are TGTGCCAGCAGCTCCCCGCCTAGCGGGAGGTGGAATGAGCAGTTCTTC.

This clone has a handful of counts. This chain uses TRBV7-2 with TRBJ1-2; perhaps TRBD1 as D (5 bases). V was cut by 2 bases and J by 2 bases, with 12 bases left in between. This CDR3 has 15 residues. Germline CDR1 and CDR2: SGHTA and FQGNSA. The chain's CDR3 is CASSLRRARNYGYTF. The CDR3 DNA follows: TGTGCCAGCAGCTTACGCAGGGCTAGGAACTATGGCTACACCTTC.

This clone has just a few counts. The CDR3 protein is CASSQGRLAGSSYEQYF. The DNA for the CDR3 is TGTGCCAGTAGCCAGGGGAGACTAGCGGGGTCAAGCTACGAGCAGTACTTC. The chain links TRBV19 to TRBJ2-7, with TRBD2 identical over 11 bases. Germline assignment: CDR1 LNHDA and CDR2 SQIVND (reference sequence). The V and J ends lost 6 bases and 3 bases, in that order; junction bases with no gene match: 13. CDR3 length equals 17 residues.

In this sample, this clone turned up a few times. The chain employs TRBV28 and TRBJ1-4; 7 positions agree with TRBD1. V lost 6 bases, J lost 0 bases, and 13 bases stayed unmatched. Germline CDR1 and CDR2: MDHEN and SYDVKM. This CDR3 spans 18 amino acids. CDR3 coding DNA: TGTGCCAGCAGCCCCCATGGACAGGTTACGGCAACTAATGAAAAACTGTTTTTT. Its protein is CASSPHGQVTATNEKLFF.

This clone was detected once. The chain recombines TRBV27 with TRBJ2-2, with 7 positions matching TRBD1. Per the germline V gene, CDR1 is MNHEY and CDR2 is SMNVEV (reference sequence). Germline trimming cut 3 bases from V and 4 bases from J; bases unmatched to any gene: 2. CDR3 length: 14 residues. DNA for the CDR3: TGTGCCAGCAGTTTCGGACAGGTCACCGGGGAGCTGTTTTTT. Translating it yields CASSFGQVTGELFF.

There are a few counts of this clone. The chain recombines TRBV18 with TRBJ2-1, with D possibly being TRBD1 (6 bases). The CDR3 consists of 19 residues. In germline, CDR1 is KGHSH, CDR2 LQKENI. Trimming left V 0 bases short and J 4 bases short, with 22 bases between. The CDR3 coding sequence is TGTGCCAGCTCACCACCGTTTCTAACTGGGGGCGCATCATACAATGAGCAGTTCTTC. Protein product: CASSPPFLTGGASYNEQFF.

V usage is TRBV3-1 (or the pseudogene TRBV3-2) and J usage is TRBJ1-1; 7 bases are a match to TRBD1. This CDR3 spans 17 amino acids. CDR1 and CDR2 from the germline V gene are LGHDT and YNNKEL (reference sequence). The V gene end was trimmed by 2 bases and the J gene end by 0 bases; junction bases not matched to a gene: 9. The CDR3 loop is CASSQTGAVALNTEAFF. The CDR3 nucleotides read TGTGCCAGCAGCCAAACAGGGGCCGTAGCCTTGAACACTGAAGCTTTCTTT.

The chain combines TRBV28 with TRBJ1-3, with D unresolved. The CDR3 is made up of 12 amino acids. V was clipped by 6 bases and J by 9 bases, with 12 bases between them. Germline loops: CDR1 MDHEN, CDR2 SYDVKM. CDR3 loop: CASRFRGATIYF. CDR3 in DNA: TGTGCCAGCAGGTTCCGGGGTGCCACCATATATTTT.

J is TRBJ1-2 and V is TRBV19, with 7 bases identical to TRBD1. Germline trimming cut 1 base from V and 4 bases from J; bases unmatched to any gene: 0. The CDR3 length is 13 residues. Germline V gene data show CDR1 as LNHDA and CDR2 as SQIVND (reference sequence). CDR3 loop: CASSIGQGYGYTF. CDR3 DNA: TGTGCCAGTAGTATAGGACAGGGCTATGGCTACACCTTC.

The chain employs TRBV7-2 and TRBJ2-3; 9 bases match TRBD2. CDR1 and CDR2 (germline): SGHTA, FQGNSA. Losses at the gene ends were 3 bases for V and 6 bases for J; bases not matched to a gene: 7. The CDR3 sequence is 15 residues long. CDR3 residues: CASSFGAGGEDTQYF. The CDR3 nucleotides are TGTGCCAGCAGCTTTGGAGCGGGGGGCGAGGATACGCAGTATTTT.

The rearrangement links TRBV27 to TRBJ2-1; D perhaps matches TRBD2 (6 bases). Deletions cut 7 bases from V and 3 bases from J, with 13 bases between. This CDR3 is built from 14 residues. Germline V lookup: CDR1 MNHEY, CDR2 SMNVEV (reference sequence). This chain's CDR3 is CASTSGLGYNEQFF. In DNA form, the CDR3 reads TGTGCCAGCACCTCGGGACTCGGCTACAATGAGCAGTTCTTC.

This clone has only a few counts. The chain is built from TRBV4-2 and TRBJ1-4; TRBD1 agrees at 7 bases. The germline gives CDR1 LGHNA, CDR2 YNFKEQ. CDR3 length: 14 amino acids. Trimming cost V 1 base and J 8 bases; bases outside gene matches: 4. CDR3 protein: CASSQGQGHEKLFF. The CDR3 DNA follows: TGTGCCAGCAGCCAAGGACAGGGTCACGAAAAACTGTTTTTT.